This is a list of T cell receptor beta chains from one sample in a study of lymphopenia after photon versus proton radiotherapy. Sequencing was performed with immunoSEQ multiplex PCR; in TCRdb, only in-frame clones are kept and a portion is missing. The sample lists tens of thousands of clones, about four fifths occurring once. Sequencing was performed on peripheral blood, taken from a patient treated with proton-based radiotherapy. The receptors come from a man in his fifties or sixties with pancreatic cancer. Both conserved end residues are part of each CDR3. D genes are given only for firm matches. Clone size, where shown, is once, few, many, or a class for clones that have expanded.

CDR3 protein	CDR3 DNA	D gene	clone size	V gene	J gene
CASSLEREQYF	TGCGCCAGCAGCTTGGAGCGCGAGCAGTACTTC	NA	NA	TRBV5-1	TRBJ2-7
CSVEWWGDDTEAFF	TGCAGCGTTGAATGGTGGGGGGATGACACTGAAGCTTTCTTT	NA	NA	TRBV29-1	TRBJ1-1
CASTGRVNTEAFF	TGTGCCAGCACTGGCAGGGTAAACACTGAAGCTTTCTTT	NA	NA	TRBV11-3	TRBJ1-1
CASSLGRGRGYTF	TGTGCCAGCAGCTTAGGGAGAGGACGCGGCTACACCTTC	NA	NA	TRBV7-2	TRBJ1-2
CASTTGTGVYEQYF	TGTGCCAGCACCACCGGGACGGGAGTATACGAGCAGTACTTC	NA	NA	TRBV28	TRBJ2-7
CASSQARTGGFGEAFF	TGTGCCAGCAGCCAGGCGAGGACAGGGGGCTTTGGTGAAGCTTTCTTT	TRBD1	NA	TRBV14	TRBJ1-1
CAISEPGQGGSGQPQHF	TGTGCCATCAGTGAGCCTGGACAGGGAGGGTCTGGGCAGCCCCAGCATTTT	TRBD1	NA	TRBV10-3	TRBJ1-5
CASGFQNSEAFF	TGTGCCAGCGGATTCCAAAACAGTGAAGCTTTCTTT	NA	NA	TRBV5-5	TRBJ1-1
CASSVLWGDDYGYTF	TGTGCCAGCAGTGTCCTCTGGGGTGACGACTATGGCTACACCTTC	NA	NA	TRBV6-1	TRBJ1-2
CASSLRTGNNEQFF	TGTGCCAGCAGCCTCCGGACAGGGAACAATGAGCAGTTCTTC	TRBD1	NA	TRBV7-9	TRBJ2-1
CASSLVGLAESIQYF	TGTGCCAGCAGTTTGGTTGGACTAGCTGAGAGCATTCAGTACTTC	TRBD2	NA	TRBV28	TRBJ2-4
CASSNYPGGYEQYF	TGCGCCAGCAGTAATTATCCAGGGGGGTACGAGCAGTACTTC	NA	NA	TRBV10-2	TRBJ2-7
CASSSLLGVERPYNEQFF	TGTGCCAGCAGTTCCCTCTTAGGGGTGGAGCGACCCTACAATGAGCAGTTCTTC	NA	NA	TRBV27	TRBJ2-1
CASRNLRDSSYEQYF	TGTGCCAGCAGAAATCTCCGGGACAGCTCCTACGAGCAGTACTTC	TRBD1	NA	TRBV27	TRBJ2-7
CATSKGKDEKLFF	TGTGCCACCAGCAAGGGGAAGGATGAAAAACTGTTTTTT	NA	NA	TRBV15	TRBJ1-4
CASSLAVGGVAYEQYF	TGCGCCAGCAGCTTGGCTGTGGGGGGAGTCGCCTACGAGCAGTACTTC	NA	NA	TRBV5-1	TRBJ2-7
CASSIRGQGLNTEAFF	TGTGCCAGTAGTATACGAGGACAGGGCTTGAACACTGAAGCTTTCTTT	TRBD1	once	TRBV19	TRBJ1-1
CSVVTGTSGTDTQYF	TGCAGCGTTGTTACCGGGACTAGCGGCACAGATACGCAGTATTTT	TRBD2	NA	TRBV29-1	TRBJ2-3
CASSSAWEQYF	TGTGCCAGCAGCTCCGCGTGGGAGCAGTACTTC	NA	NA	TRBV5-6	TRBJ2-7
CASSPSRTSLYEQYF	TGTGCCAGCAGTCCCTCCCGAACTAGCTTGTACGAGCAGTACTTC	NA	NA	TRBV6-6	TRBJ2-7
CSAYIGGRTDTQYF	TGCAGCGCCTACATTGGGGGGCGAACAGATACGCAGTATTTT	NA	NA	TRBV29-1	TRBJ2-3
CASSGLRQGIEKLFF	TGTGCCAGCAGTGGTTTGAGACAGGGGATTGAAAAACTGTTTTTT	TRBD1	NA	TRBV2	TRBJ1-4
CASSKYSGSGTDTQYF	TGTGCCAGCAGCAAATACTCGGGGTCGGGAACAGATACGCAGTATTTT	NA	NA	TRBV7-9	TRBJ2-3
CASSLFGETQYF	TGTGCCAGCAGTTTGTTCGGCGAGACCCAGTACTTC	NA	NA	TRBV28	TRBJ2-5
CASSPEGRRTDTQYF	TGTGCCAGCAGCCCAGAGGGGCGTCGCACAGATACGCAGTATTTT	NA	NA	TRBV7-3	TRBJ2-3
CASYSFQGHLNTGELFF	TGCGCCAGTTATTCGTTCCAGGGCCACCTGAACACCGGGGAGCTGTTTTTT	NA	NA	TRBV10-2	TRBJ2-2
CAPSRGPNYGYTF	TGTGCCCCCTCCAGAGGGCCAAACTATGGCTACACCTTC	NA	NA	TRBV2	TRBJ1-2
CASSFRGWGSGANVLTF	TGTGCCAGCAGCTTCAGAGGTTGGGGATCTGGGGCCAACGTCCTGACTTTC	NA	NA	TRBV9	TRBJ2-6
CASSYSSGSQETQYF	TGTGCCAGCAGTTACTCGTCGGGGTCTCAAGAGACCCAGTACTTC	NA	NA	TRBV6-6	TRBJ2-5